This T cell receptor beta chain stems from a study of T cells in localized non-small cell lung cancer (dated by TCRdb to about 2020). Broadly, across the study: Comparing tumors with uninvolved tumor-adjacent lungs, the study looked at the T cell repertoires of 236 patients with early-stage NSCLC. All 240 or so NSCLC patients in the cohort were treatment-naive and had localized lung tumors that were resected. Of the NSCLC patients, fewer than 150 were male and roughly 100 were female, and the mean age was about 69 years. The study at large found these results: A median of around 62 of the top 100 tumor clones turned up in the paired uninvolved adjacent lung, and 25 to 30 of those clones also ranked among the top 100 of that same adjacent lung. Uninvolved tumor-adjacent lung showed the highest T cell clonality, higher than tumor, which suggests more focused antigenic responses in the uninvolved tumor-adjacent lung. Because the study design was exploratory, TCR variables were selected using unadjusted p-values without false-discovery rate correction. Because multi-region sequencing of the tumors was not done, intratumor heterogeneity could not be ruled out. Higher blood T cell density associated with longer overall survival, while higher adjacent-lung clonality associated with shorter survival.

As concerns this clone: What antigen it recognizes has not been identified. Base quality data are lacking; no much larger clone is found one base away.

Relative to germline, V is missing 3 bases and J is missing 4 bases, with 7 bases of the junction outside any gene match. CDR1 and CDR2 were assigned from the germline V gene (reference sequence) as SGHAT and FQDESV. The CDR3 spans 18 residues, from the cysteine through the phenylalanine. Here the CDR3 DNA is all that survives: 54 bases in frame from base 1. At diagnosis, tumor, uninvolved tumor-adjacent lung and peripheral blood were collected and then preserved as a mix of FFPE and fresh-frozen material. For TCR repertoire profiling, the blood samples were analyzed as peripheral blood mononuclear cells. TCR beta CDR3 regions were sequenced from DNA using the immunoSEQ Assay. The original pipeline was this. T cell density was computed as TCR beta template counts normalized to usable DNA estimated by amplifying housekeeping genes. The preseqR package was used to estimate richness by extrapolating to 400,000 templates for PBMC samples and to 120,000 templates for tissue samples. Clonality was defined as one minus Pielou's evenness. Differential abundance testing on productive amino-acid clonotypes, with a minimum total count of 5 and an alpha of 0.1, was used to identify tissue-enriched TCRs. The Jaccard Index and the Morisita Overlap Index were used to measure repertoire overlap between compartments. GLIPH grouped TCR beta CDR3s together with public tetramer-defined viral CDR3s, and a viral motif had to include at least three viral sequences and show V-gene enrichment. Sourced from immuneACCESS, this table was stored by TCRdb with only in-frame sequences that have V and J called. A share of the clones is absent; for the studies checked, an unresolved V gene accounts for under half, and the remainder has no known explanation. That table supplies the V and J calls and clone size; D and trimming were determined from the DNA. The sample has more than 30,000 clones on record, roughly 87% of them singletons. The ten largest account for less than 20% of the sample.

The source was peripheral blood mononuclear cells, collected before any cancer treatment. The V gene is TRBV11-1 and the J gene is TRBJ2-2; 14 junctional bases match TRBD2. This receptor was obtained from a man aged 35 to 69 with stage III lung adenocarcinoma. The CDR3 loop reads CASSFGRTSGGTTGELFF. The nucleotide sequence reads TGTGCCAGCAGCTTTGGGCGGACTAGCGGGGGGACCACCGGGGAGCTGTTTTTT.